One sample yielded the 19 T cell receptor beta chains listed below, sequenced in a study of blood T cell repertoires in COVID-19. Here immunoSEQ multiplex PCR was the method, and the copy in TCRdb shows in-frame clones only, minus some. This repertoire shows around 100,000 clones, roughly 86% found once; its top ten account for 2.5% to 3.5%. The specimen sequenced was peripheral blood. These receptors came from a man aged 50 or older with active or convalescent COVID-19.

The chain has TRBV28 and TRBJ1-2; the D gene is possibly TRBD1 (5 bases). V was pared by 6 bases and J by 4 bases, with 12 bases between. This CDR3 is 13 amino acids long. Germline V gene lookup returns CDR1 MDHEN and CDR2 SYDVKM. This CDR3 is CASRTRQSYGYTF. For the CDR3, the DNA is TGTGCCAGCAGAACCCGACAGTCCTATGGCTACACCTTC.

This rearrangement joins TRBV24-1 to TRBJ2-4; 7 bases fit TRBD1. Germline V gene lookup returns CDR1 KGHDR and CDR2 SFDVKD. This CDR3 has 15 amino acids. Losses at the gene ends were 5 bases for V and 7 bases for J; bases not matched to a gene: 10. Here the CDR3 DNA reads TGTGCCACCAGTGCCCCGGGACAGAATGATAACATTCAGTACTTC. It encodes CATSAPGQNDNIQYF.

DNA for the CDR3: TGTGCCAGCAGACAGGGCCCAACTAATGAAAAACTGTTTTTT. This gives the protein CASRQGPTNEKLFF. V is TRBV6-5 and J is TRBJ1-4; possibly TRBD1 for D (6 bases). Looked up from germline, CDR1 is MNHEY and CDR2 is SVGAGI. CDR3 size: 14 residues. V shed 6 bases and J shed 0 bases, with 8 bases lying between them.

The J gene is TRBJ1-6, the V gene TRBV5-1; no clear D. Germline V lookup: CDR1 SGHRS, CDR2 YFSETQ. The CDR3 sequence is 14 residues long. V was shortened by 4 bases and J by 7 bases, with 12 bases between the two germline ends. The CDR3 spells CASSQAEGNSPLHF. For the CDR3, the DNA is TGCGCCAGCAGCCAGGCAGAGGGCAATTCACCCCTCCACTTT.

The rearrangement uses TRBV5-1 and TRBJ2-1; D uncertain. CDR3 size: 15 residues. CDR1 is SGHRS, CDR2 YFSETQ, per germline. Deletions cut 0 bases from V and 2 bases from J, with 9 bases between. CDR3 DNA sequence: TGCGCCAGCAGCTTGGATGGCACAACCTACAATGAGCAGTTCTTC. It encodes CASSLDGTTYNEQFF.

The V call is TRBV28, the J call TRBJ1-1, with TRBD1 matching 9 bases. Germline CDR1 is MDHEN and CDR2 is SYDVKM. This CDR3 region has 17 residues. J gave up 5 bases and V 2 bases, and 12 bases lay outside the gene matches. The CDR3 DNA reads as TGTGCCAGCAGTTTACCCCTGGGACAGGGTTCTAATACTGAAGCTTTCTTT. This translates into CASSLPLGQGSNTEAFF.

V usage is TRBV12-5 and J usage is TRBJ2-2, with 7 bases that match TRBD1. The CDR3 loop spans 15 amino acids. Per germline, CDR1 LGHNT and CDR2 FRNRAP. J gave up 5 bases and V 6 bases, and 9 bases lay outside the gene matches. CDR3 sequence: CASGLGQPGTGELFF. The CDR3 DNA follows: TGTGCTAGTGGCCTGGGACAGCCGGGGACCGGGGAGCTGTTTTTT.

The sample holds a few counts of this clone. The rearrangement joins TRBV6-5 to TRBJ2-5; 12 bases agree with TRBD2. CDR3 length equals 14 residues. The V gene's germline CDR1 is MNHEY and CDR2 SVGAGI. Trimming took 6 bases from V and 5 from J; bases not matched to a gene: 4. The CDR3 here is CASRSLAGGETQYF. In nucleotides, the CDR3 is TGTGCCAGCAGATCTCTAGCGGGGGGGGAGACCCAGTACTTC.

This chain joins TRBV12-3 or TRBV12-4 and TRBJ2-5, with 8 nucleotides matching TRBD1. Losses at the gene ends were 4 bases for V and 4 bases for J; bases not matched to a gene: 2. This CDR3 is 13 amino acids long. This CDR3 reads CASSSGQGETQYF. As DNA, the CDR3 is TGTGCCAGCAGTTCCGGACAGGGAGAGACCCAGTACTTC.

This chain joins TRBV28 and TRBJ2-7, with TRBD2 identical over 7 bases. With 5 bases clipped from V and 3 bases from J, the junction kept 10 bases outside the gene matches. The CDR3 is made up of 15 amino acids. Per the germline V gene, CDR1 is MDHEN and CDR2 is SYDVKM. As DNA, the CDR3 is TGTGCCAGCAGTAGGGGAGTAGCGGGCGACTACGAGCAGTACGTC. Amino acids: CASSRGVAGDYEQYV.

V and J are TRBV7-9 and TRBJ1-6; 9 positions agree with TRBD1. CDR1 is SEHNR and CDR2 is FQNEAQ in the germline V gene (reference sequence). After removal of 5 bases from V and 7 bases from J, the junction contained 6 bases not matched to a gene. The CDR3 has 15 residues. For the CDR3, the DNA is TGTGCCAGCAGCGGAGAGGGACAGGGAAATTCACCCCTCCACTTT. This encodes CASSGEGQGNSPLHF.

V is TRBV7-2 and J is TRBJ1-2; D gene ambiguous. This CDR3 has 13 amino acids. The V gene's germline CDR1 is SGHTA and CDR2 FQGNSA. Deletions cut 2 bases from V and 1 base from J, with 5 bases between. CDR3 DNA: TGTGCCAGCAGCTTAAATAGTAACTATGGCTACACCTTC. The encoded protein is CASSLNSNYGYTF.

J is TRBJ1-2 and V is TRBV6-5; 7 positions agree with TRBD1. This CDR3 contains 13 residues. The V gene end was trimmed by 6 bases and the J gene end by 8 bases; junction bases not matched to a gene: 9. Looked up from germline, CDR1 is MNHEY and CDR2 is SVGAGI. The CDR3 protein is CASSPGTVTGYTF. The CDR3 nucleotides read TGTGCCAGCAGCCCCGGGACAGTGACCGGCTACACCTTC.

This chain uses TRBV10-2 with TRBJ2-2; D may be TRBD1 (6 bases). The CDR3 sequence is 15 residues long. Germline V gene data show CDR1 as WSHSY and CDR2 as SAAADI. Trimming took off 5 bases at V and 2 bases at J, with 12 bases between the two ends. CDR3 in amino acids: CASSPRTDNTGELFF. The CDR3 coding sequence is TGCGCCAGCAGTCCCAGGACAGATAACACCGGGGAGCTGTTTTTT.

The chain employs TRBV28 and TRBJ1-2, with D possibly being TRBD1 (5 bases). CDR1 and CDR2 from the germline V gene are MDHEN and SYDVKM. V was pared by 2 bases and J by 7 bases, with 17 bases between. This CDR3 has 15 residues. CDR3 coding DNA: TGTGCCAGCAGTTTAGGGGCTGGTGTAGGGCTTGGCTACACCTTC. It encodes CASSLGAGVGLGYTF.

A few counts support this clone. V is TRBV5-1 and J is TRBJ2-2, with D possibly matching TRBD1 (5 bases). Per the germline V gene, CDR1 is SGHRS and CDR2 is YFSETQ. V lost 0 bases and J lost 4, with 10 bases in between. The CDR3 has 15 residues. CDR3 sequence reads: CASSLETVGTGELFF. The CDR3 nucleotides read TGCGCCAGCAGCTTGGAGACAGTAGGCACCGGGGAGCTGTTTTTT.

Only a few counts were recorded for this clone. This sequence joins TRBV7-8 and TRBJ2-4, with 10 bases aligning to TRBD2. The ends lost 2 bases at V and 0 bases at J; junction bases unmatched: 16. Germline CDR1 and CDR2: SGHVS and FQNEAQ. The CDR3 loop spans 21 amino acids. The CDR3, as DNA: TGTGCCAGCAGCTTAACAAGGGTACTAGCGGGGTCGACTATAGCCAAAAACATTCAGTACTTC. This gives the protein CASSLTRVLAGSTIAKNIQYF.

The chain is built from TRBV29-1 and TRBJ2-3, with D possibly TRBD1 on 7 matching bases. The CDR3 sequence is 15 residues long. V was pared by 6 bases and J by 0 bases, with 16 bases between. In germline, CDR1 is SQVTM, CDR2 ANQGSEA. The CDR3 DNA follows: TGCAGCGTCCTCCGGGGGACAGCAAGCACAGATACGCAGTATTTT. It is translated as CSVLRGTASTDTQYF.

The V and J genes are TRBV6-6 and TRBJ1-4; D is uncertain. Germline CDR1 MNHNY, CDR2 SVGAGI (reference sequence). The CDR3 runs 12 residues. Trimming removed 4 bases from V and 8 bases from J, with 8 bases in between. The CDR3 sequence: CASSSQHEKLFF. CDR3 nucleotide sequence: TGTGCCAGCAGTTCCCAACACGAAAAACTGTTTTTT.